A selection of T cell receptor beta chains follows, all from one sample in a study of T cell responses to AZD1222 COVID-19 vaccine. This table comes from immunoSEQ multiplex PCR, and its TCRdb copy is limited to in-frame clones, with some not included. The sample has approximately 82,000 clones, over 90% seen once. Sequenced material: peripheral blood, taken on day 0 of AZD1222 vaccination. The receptors come from an adult in good health. Both conserved end residues are part of each CDR3. A D gene is named only where the DNA matches it firmly. Size is omitted from some rows. Given values are once, few, many or a class for expanded clones.

D	V	length	size	J	DNA	CDR3
.	TRBV3-1/TRBV3-2	15	.	TRBJ1-2	TGTGCCAGCAGCCCACGGTCCGGGACGCCTTATGGCTACACCTTC	CASSPRSGTPYGYTF
.	TRBV10-3	11	.	TRBJ1-1	TGTGCCAACCAAGGCGGTTCTGGGGCTTTCTTT	CANQGGSGAFF
.	TRBV19	15	.	TRBJ1-4	TGTGCCAGCTTGACGGGCAGGACAACTAATGAAAAACTGTTTTTT	CASLTGRTTNEKLFF
.	TRBV3-1/TRBV3-2	12	.	TRBJ1-1	TGTGCCAGCAGCCACCAAAAGGGGGAAGCTTTCTTT	CASSHQKGEAFF
TRBD1	TRBV25-1	15	.	TRBJ1-3	TGTGCCAGCAGTGTACAGGGGGCTCGCGGAAACACCATATATTTT	CASSVQGARGNTIYF
.	TRBV5-1	11	.	TRBJ2-5	TGCGCCAGCAGCTTCCAAGAGACCCAGTACTTC	CASSFQETQYF
TRBD2	TRBV27	20	once	TRBJ2-7	TGTGCCAGCAGTCACAAAGCTCCCACCACCTCACTAGCGGGGGCCTACGAGCAGTACTTC	CASSHKAPTTSLAGAYEQYF
.	TRBV9	17	once	TRBJ1-3	TGTGCCAGCAGCGTAGGGTGGGGGGGCTTGCCTGGAAACACCATATATTTT	CASSVGWGGLPGNTIYF
.	TRBV28	12	.	TRBJ1-1	TGTGCCTCGGGGGGCCCCAACACTGAAGCTTTCTTT	CASGGPNTEAFF
.	TRBV28	18	.	TRBJ2-7	TGTGCCAGCAGTTTAGGAGGGGGCGGCTTAGGAAGGCGTCACGAGCAGTACTTC	CASSLGGGGLGRRHEQYF